This TCR beta chain emerged from a study of Tregs in tolerant kidney transplant recipients. About the study: Related graft donors supplied nonmyeloablative bone marrow transplants, and mixed chimerism was transient. General study findings and limits: Changing PCR primers prevented nucleotide comparison between some patients' samples.

Germline CDR1 reads SGHTA; CDR2 reads FQGTGA. The V gene end was trimmed by 2 bases and the J gene end by 7 bases; junction bases not matched to a gene: 7. CDR3 length: 15 residues. To note about this clone: The antigen is not known. The read ends 3 residues shy of where the CDR3 ends; the end is completed using the germline J gene.

Only in-frame clones appear in the TCRdb table, and some are missing; sequencing was by immunoSEQ multiplex PCR. The sample includes 45,000 to 55,000 clones. Unstimulated regulatory T cells (CD4+CD25+CD127-), CD4+CD25- non-regulatory cells, CD4 and CD8 cells were FACS-sorted from thawed PBMCs. The sample was CD4+ T cells from blood, taken before the transplant. The origin of this receptor is a human donor who received a combined kidney and bone marrow transplant. The V call is TRBV7-3, the J call TRBJ2-1; 8 bases line up with TRBD2. The CDR3 here is CASSLVPGLGNEQFF. The DNA read from the CDR3 is TGTGCCAGCAGCTTAGTCCCGGGACTAGGGAATGAG.